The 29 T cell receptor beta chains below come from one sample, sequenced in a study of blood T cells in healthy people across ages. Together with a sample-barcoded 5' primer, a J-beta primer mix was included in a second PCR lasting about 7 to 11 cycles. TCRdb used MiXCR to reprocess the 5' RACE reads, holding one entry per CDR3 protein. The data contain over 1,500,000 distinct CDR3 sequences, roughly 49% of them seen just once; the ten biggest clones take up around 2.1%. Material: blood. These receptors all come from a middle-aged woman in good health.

CDR3 region: CSASLGTGKLLRGNEQFF. The DNA for the CDR3 is TGCAGTGCTAGCTTAGGGACAGGGAAATTATTACGAGGCAATGAGCAGTTCTTC. This chain links TRBV20-1 with TRBJ2-1; 9 nucleotides line up with TRBD1. With 3 bases clipped from V and 6 bases from J, the junction kept 18 bases outside the gene matches. The CDR3 is 18 residues long. Germline V gives CDR1 DFQATT, CDR2 SNEGSKA (reference sequence).

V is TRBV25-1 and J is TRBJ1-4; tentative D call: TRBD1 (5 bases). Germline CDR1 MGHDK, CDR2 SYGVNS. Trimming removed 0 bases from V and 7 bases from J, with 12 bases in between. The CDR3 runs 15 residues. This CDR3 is CASSEYGARGEKLFF. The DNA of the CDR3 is TGTGCCAGCAGTGAATATGGGGCCCGAGGTGAAAAACTGTTTTTT.

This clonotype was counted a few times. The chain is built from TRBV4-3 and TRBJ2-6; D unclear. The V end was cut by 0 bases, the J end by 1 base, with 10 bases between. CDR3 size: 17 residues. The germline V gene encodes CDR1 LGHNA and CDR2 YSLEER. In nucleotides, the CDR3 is TGCGCCAGCAGCCAAGATTATGAGGTTTCTGGGGCCAACGTCCTGACTTTC. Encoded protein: CASSQDYEVSGANVLTF.

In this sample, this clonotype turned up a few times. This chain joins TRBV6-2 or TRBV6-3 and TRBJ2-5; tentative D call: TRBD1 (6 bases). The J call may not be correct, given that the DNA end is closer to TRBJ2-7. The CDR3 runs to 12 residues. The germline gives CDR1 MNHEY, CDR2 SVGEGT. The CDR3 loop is CASKGQPNEQYF. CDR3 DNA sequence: TGTGCCAGCAAAGGACAGCCAAACGAGCAGTACTTC.

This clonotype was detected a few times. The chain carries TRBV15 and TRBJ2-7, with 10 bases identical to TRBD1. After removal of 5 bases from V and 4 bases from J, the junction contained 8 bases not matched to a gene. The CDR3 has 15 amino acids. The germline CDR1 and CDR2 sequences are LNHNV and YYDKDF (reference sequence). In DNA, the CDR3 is TGTGCCACCAGCCCCGGGGGACAGGGGAGTTACGAGCAGTACTTC. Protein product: CATSPGGQGSYEQYF. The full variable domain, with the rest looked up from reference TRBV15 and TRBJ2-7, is DAMVIQNPRYQVTQFGKPVTLSCSQTLNHNVMYWYQQKSSQAPKLLFHYYDKDFNNEADTPDNFQSRRPNTSFCFLDIRSPGLGDTAMYLCATSPGGQGSYEQYFGPGTRLTVT.

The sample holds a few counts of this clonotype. CDR3 DNA: TGTGCCAGCAGGAGACAGGGGGCGATCGTCACAGATACGCAGTATTTT. It codes for CASRRQGAIVTDTQYF. The chain combines TRBV7-2 with TRBJ2-3; 10 positions agree with TRBD1. Germline V gives CDR1 SGHTA, CDR2 FQGNSA. This CDR3 is 16 amino acids long. V gave up 6 bases and J gave up 2 bases; unmatched junction bases: 8.

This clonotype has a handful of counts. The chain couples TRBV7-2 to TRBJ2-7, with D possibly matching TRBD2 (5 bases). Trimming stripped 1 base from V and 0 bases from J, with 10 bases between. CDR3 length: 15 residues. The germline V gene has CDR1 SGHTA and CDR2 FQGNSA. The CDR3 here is CASSLGRRSSYEQYF. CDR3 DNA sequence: TGTGCCAGCAGCTTAGGACGGAGGAGCTCCTACGAGCAGTACTTC.

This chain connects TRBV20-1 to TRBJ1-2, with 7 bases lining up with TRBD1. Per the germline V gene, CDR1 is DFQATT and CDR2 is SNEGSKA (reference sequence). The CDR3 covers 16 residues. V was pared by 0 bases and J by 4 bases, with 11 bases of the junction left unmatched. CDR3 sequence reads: CSARDRGRVNGYGYTF. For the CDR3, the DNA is TGCAGTGCTAGAGACAGGGGGAGAGTGAATGGCTATGGCTACACCTTC.

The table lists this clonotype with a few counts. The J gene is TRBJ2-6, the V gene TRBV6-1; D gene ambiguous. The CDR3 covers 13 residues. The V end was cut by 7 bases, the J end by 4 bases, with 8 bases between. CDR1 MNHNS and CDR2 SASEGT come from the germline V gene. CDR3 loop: CASTLKGANVLTF. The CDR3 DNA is TGTGCCAGCACCTTAAAGGGGGCCAACGTCCTGACTTTC.

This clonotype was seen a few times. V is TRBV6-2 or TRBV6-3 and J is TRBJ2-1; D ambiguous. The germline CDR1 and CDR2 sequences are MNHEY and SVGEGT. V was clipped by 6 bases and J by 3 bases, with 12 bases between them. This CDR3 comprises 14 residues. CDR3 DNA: TGTGCCAGCAGGGTAGGGTCATTCTACAATGAGCAGTTCTTC. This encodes CASRVGSFYNEQFF.

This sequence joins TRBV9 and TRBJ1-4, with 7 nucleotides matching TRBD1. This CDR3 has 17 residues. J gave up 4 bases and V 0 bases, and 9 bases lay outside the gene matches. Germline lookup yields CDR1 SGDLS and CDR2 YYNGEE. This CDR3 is CASSVAPATGLNEKLFF. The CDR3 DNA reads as TGTGCCAGCAGCGTAGCTCCCGCGACAGGGCTTAATGAAAAACTGTTTTTT. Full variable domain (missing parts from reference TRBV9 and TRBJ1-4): DSGVTQTPKHLITATGQRVTLRCSPRSGDLSVYWYQQSLDQGLQFLIQYYNGEERAKGNILERFSAQQFPDLHSELNLSSLELGDSALYFCASSVAPATGLNEKLFFGSGTQLSVL.

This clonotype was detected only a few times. The CDR3: CASSQGGSAIDGYTF. The DNA for the CDR3 is TGCGCCAGCAGCCAAGGGGGTTCAGCAATCGATGGCTACACCTTC. The chain employs TRBV4-1 and TRBJ1-2; D gene unclear. Deletions cut 1 base from V and 6 bases from J, with 15 bases between. The germline gives CDR1 MGHRA, CDR2 YSYEKL. The CDR3 has 15 amino acids.

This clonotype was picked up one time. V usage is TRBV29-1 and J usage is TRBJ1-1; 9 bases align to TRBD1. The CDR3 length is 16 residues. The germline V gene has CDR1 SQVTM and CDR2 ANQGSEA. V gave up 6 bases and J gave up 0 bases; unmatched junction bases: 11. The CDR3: CSVDLDRGFVNTEAFF. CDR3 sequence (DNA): TGCAGCGTCGACCTGGACAGGGGTTTTGTGAACACTGAAGCTTTCTTT.

Here the CDR3 reads CASSYKRGGLVEQFF. CDR3 bases: TGTGCCAGCAGTTATAAGCGGGGGGGCCTCGTTGAGCAGTTCTTC. The chain is built from TRBV6-2 or TRBV6-3 and TRBJ2-1; 10 nucleotides align to TRBD2. V dropped 3 bases and J dropped 9; count of bases not matched to a gene: 8. The CDR3 consists of 15 residues. Germline CDR1 MNHEY, CDR2 SVGEGT.

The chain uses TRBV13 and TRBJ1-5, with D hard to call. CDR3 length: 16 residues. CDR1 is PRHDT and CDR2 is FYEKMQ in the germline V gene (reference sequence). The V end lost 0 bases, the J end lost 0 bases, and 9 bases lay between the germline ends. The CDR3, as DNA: TGTGCCAGCAGCTTAGGCCGTCAGAATAGCAATCAGCCCCAGCATTTT. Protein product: CASSLGRQNSNQPQHF.

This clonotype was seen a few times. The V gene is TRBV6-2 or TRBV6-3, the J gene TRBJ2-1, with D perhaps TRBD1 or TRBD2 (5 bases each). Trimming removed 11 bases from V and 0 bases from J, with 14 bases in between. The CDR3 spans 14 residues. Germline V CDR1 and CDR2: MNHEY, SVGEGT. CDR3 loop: CAVGEAGSYNEQFF. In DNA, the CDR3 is TGTGCCGTGGGGGAAGCCGGCTCCTACAATGAGCAGTTCTTC.

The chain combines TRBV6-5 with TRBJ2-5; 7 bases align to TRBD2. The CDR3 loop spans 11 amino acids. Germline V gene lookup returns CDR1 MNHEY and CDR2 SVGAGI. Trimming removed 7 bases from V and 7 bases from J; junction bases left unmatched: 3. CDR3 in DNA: TGTGCCAGCACCGGCGGGGGGACCCAGTACTTC. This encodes CASTGGGTQYF.

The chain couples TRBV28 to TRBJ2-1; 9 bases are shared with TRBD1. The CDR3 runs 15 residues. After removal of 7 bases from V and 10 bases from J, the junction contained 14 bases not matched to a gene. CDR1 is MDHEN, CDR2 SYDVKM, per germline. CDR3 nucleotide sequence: TGTGCCAGCAAAGGCGCCGGGACAGGGTCGCCCGAGCAGTTCTTC. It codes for CASKGAGTGSPEQFF.

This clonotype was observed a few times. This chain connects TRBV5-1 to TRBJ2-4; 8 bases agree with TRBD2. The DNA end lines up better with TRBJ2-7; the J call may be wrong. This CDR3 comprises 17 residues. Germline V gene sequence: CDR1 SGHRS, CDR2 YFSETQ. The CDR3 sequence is CASSLGLARGSPGEQYF. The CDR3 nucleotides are TGCGCCAGCAGCTTGGGACTAGCGAGGGGATCTCCTGGCGAGCAGTACTTC.

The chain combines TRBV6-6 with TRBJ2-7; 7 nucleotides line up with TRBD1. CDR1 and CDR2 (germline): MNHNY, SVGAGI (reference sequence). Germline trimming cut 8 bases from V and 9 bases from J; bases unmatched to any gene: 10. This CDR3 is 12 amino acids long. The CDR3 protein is CASRQGVMVQYF. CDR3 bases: TGTGCCAGCCGACAGGGCGTGATGGTGCAGTACTTC.

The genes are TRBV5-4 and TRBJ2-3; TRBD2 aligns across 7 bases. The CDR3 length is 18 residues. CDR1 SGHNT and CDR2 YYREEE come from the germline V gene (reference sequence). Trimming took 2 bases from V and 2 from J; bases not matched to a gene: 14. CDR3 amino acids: CASSFGRAGRLDTDTQYF. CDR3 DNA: TGTGCCAGCAGCTTTGGGAGGGCTGGGAGACTTGACACAGATACGCAGTATTTT.

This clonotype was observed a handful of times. This CDR3 is CASSPPVLAGDTDTQYF. The CDR3 coding sequence is TGTGCCAGCTCACCACCGGTGCTAGCGGGGGACACAGATACGCAGTATTTT. This chain connects TRBV18 to TRBJ2-3; 10 nucleotides align to TRBD2. This CDR3 has 17 residues. The V gene's germline CDR1 is KGHSH and CDR2 LQKENI. The trim removed 0 bases at V and 2 bases at J, leaving 5 bases unmatched. The whole variable domain, filled in from reference TRBV18 and TRBJ2-3, reads NAGVMQNPRHLVRRRGQEARLRCSPMKGHSHVYWYRQLPEEGLKFMVYLQKENIIDESGMPKERFSAEFPKEGPSILRIQQVVRGDSAAYFCASSPPVLAGDTDTQYFGPGTRLTVL.

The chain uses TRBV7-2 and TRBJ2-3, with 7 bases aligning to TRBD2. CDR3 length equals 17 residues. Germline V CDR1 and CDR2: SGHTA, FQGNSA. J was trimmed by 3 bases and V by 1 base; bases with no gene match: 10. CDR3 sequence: CASSLVPSGAITDTQYF. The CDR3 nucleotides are TGTGCCAGCAGCTTAGTTCCCAGCGGGGCTATTACAGATACGCAGTATTTT. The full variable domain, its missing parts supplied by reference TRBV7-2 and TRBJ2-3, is GAGVSQSPSNKVTEKGKDVELRCDPISGHTALYWYRQSLGQGLEFLIYFQGNSAPDKSGLPSDRFSAERTGGSVSTLTIQRTQQEDSAVYLCASSLVPSGAITDTQYFGPGTRLTVL.

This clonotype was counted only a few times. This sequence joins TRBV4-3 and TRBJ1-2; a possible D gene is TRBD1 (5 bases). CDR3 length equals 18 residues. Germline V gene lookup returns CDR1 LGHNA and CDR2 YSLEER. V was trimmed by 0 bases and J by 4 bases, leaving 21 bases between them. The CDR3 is CASSQEAAGEGPGYGYTF. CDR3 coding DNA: TGCGCCAGCAGCCAAGAAGCGGCGGGGGAGGGACCGGGCTATGGCTACACCTTC.

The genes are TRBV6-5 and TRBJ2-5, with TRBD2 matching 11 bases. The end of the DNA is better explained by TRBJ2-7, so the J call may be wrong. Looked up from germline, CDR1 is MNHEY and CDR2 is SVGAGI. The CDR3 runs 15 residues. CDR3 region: CASSNLAGGSHEQYF. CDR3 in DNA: TGTGCCAGCAGCAATCTAGCGGGGGGTTCCCACGAGCAGTACTTC.

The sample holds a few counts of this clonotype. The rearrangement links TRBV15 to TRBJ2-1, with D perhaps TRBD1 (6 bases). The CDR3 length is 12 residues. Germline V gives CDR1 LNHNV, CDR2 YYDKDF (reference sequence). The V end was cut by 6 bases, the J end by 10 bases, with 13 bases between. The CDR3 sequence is CATSTGKGEQFF. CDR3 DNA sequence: TGTGCCACCAGTACAGGGAAGGGGGAGCAGTTCTTC.

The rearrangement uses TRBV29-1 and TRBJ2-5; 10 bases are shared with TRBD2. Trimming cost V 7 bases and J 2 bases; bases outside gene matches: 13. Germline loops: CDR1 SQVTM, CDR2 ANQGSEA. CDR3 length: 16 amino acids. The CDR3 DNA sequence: TGCAGCGCTGGAATTTTAGCGGGGGGCTTTCAAGAGACCCAGTACTTC. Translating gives CSAGILAGGFQETQYF.

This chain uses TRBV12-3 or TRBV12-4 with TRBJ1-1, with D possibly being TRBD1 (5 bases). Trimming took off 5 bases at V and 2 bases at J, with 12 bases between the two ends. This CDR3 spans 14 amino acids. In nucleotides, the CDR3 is TGTGCCAGCAGTCTACGGGGGATTAACACTGAAGCTTTCTTT. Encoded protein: CASSLRGINTEAFF.

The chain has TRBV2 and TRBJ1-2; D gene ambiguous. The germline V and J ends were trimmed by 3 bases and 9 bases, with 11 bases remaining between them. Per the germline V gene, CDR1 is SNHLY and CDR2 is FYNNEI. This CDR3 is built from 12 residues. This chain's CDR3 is CASSENVYSYTF. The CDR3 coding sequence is TGTGCCAGCAGTGAGAATGTATATAGCTACACCTTC.